The rows below give T cell receptor beta chains drawn from one sample of a study of blood T cell repertoires in COVID-19. Generated by immunoSEQ multiplex PCR, the TCRdb table keeps only in-frame clones and is missing some. The table lists over 100,000 clones, 84% of them singletons. The sequenced sample was peripheral blood. Source of these receptors: a middle-aged man with active or convalescent COVID-19. Each CDR3 is given with its conserved first and last residue. A D gene is named only where the DNA matches it firmly. Not all rows give a size; the values are once, few, many and, for expanded clones, a class.

CDR3,DNA,V,size,J,D
CASSYSRGSYEQYF,TGTGCCAGCAGTTACTCCAGGGGCTCCTACGAGCAGTACTTC,TRBV6-5,many,TRBJ2-7,-
CASTPGTRISGELFF,TGTGCCAGTACCCCCGGGACTAGGATAAGCGGGGAGCTGTTTTTT,TRBV19,few,TRBJ2-2,TRBD2
CASSPGGANSPLHF,TGTGCCAGTAGTCCCGGAGGGGCCAATTCACCCCTCCACTTT,TRBV19,-,TRBJ1-6,-
CASSVTSGGASGSETQYF,TGTGCCAGCAGTGTGACTAGCGGGGGGGCCTCGGGGAGCGAGACCCAGTACTTC,TRBV25-1,-,TRBJ2-5,TRBD2
CASSLSGGAMETQYF,TGTGCCAGCAGCCTTAGCGGGGGGGCCATGGAGACCCAGTACTTC,TRBV3-1/TRBV3-2,-,TRBJ2-5,TRBD2
CAWGLVGSNEQFF,TGTGCCTGGGGACTAGTCGGCTCCAATGAGCAGTTCTTC,TRBV30,-,TRBJ2-1,TRBD2
CASSSDRGLVVNYGYTF,TGTGCCAGCAGTTCTGACAGGGGCCTAGTCGTTAACTATGGCTACACCTTC,TRBV7-2,once,TRBJ1-2,TRBD1
CASSLGGLETQYF,TGTGCCAGCAGCTTAGGCGGGTTGGAGACCCAGTACTTC,TRBV7-2,-,TRBJ2-5,-
CASSGLGTDADTQYF,TGTGCCAGCAGCGGACTCGGGACAGATGCAGATACGCAGTATTTT,TRBV11-2,-,TRBJ2-3,TRBD1
CASSQGQSSYNEQFF,TGTGCCAGCAGCCAGGGACAGAGCTCCTACAATGAGCAGTTCTTC,TRBV11-3,-,TRBJ2-1,TRBD1
CASSLVTASYEQYF,TGTGCCAGCAGCTTAGTGACAGCCTCCTACGAGCAGTACTTC,TRBV7-2,once,TRBJ2-7,-
CASSPAGQNTGELFF,TGTGCCAGCAGCCCGGCGGGCCAGAACACCGGGGAGCTGTTTTTT,TRBV6-6,few,TRBJ2-2,-
CAAWTGPYGYTF,TGTGCCGCTTGGACAGGGCCCTATGGCTACACCTTC,TRBV6-6,once,TRBJ1-2,TRBD1
CASSRNRGAGGYTF,TGTGCCAGCAGCCGAAACAGGGGGGCTGGCGGCTACACCTTC,TRBV11-2,-,TRBJ1-2,TRBD1
CAWSPRGNTEAFF,TGTGCCTGGAGTCCCCGGGGGAACACTGAAGCTTTCTTT,TRBV30,few,TRBJ1-1,-
CATRTGALNTEAFF,TGTGCCACCAGGACAGGGGCATTGAACACTGAAGCTTTCTTT,TRBV10-3,few,TRBJ1-1,TRBD1
CASRLGTGDQPQHF,TGTGCCAGCAGATTAGGGACAGGGGATCAGCCCCAGCATTTT,TRBV6-5,-,TRBJ1-5,TRBD1
CAWDRGRTEAFF,TGTGCTTGGGACAGGGGGCGGACTGAAGCTTTCTTT,TRBV30,-,TRBJ1-1,TRBD1
CATRTSSTDTQYF,TGTGCCACAAGGACTAGCAGCACAGATACGCAGTATTTT,TRBV12-3/TRBV12-4,-,TRBJ2-3,TRBD2
CSVDTGGSVYTF,TGCAGCGTTGATACAGGGGGTTCCGTCTACACCTTC,TRBV29-1,few,TRBJ1-2,TRBD1
CASSQGGSSRNQPQHF,TGTGCCAGCAGCCAAGGCGGGAGTTCGCGCAATCAGCCCCAGCATTTT,TRBV3-1/TRBV3-2,-,TRBJ1-5,-
CASSAVNTGELFF,TGCGCCAGCAGTGCTGTGAACACCGGGGAGCTGTTTTTT,TRBV10-1,-,TRBJ2-2,-
CASSPPGQGQETQYF,TGTGCCAGCTCACCACCGGGACAGGGGCAAGAGACCCAGTACTTC,TRBV18,-,TRBJ2-5,TRBD1
CASSRVGTSDSGANVLTF,TGTGCCAGTAGTAGGGTGGGGACTAGCGATTCTGGGGCCAACGTCCTGACTTTC,TRBV19,-,TRBJ2-6,TRBD2
CASIRIQGGNGSPLHF,TGCGCCAGCATTCGAATTCAGGGAGGTAACGGTTCACCCCTCCACTTT,TRBV5-1,-,TRBJ1-6,-
CASSPTGDYEQYF,TGCGCCAGCAGCCCTACAGGGGATTACGAGCAGTACTTC,TRBV5-1,-,TRBJ2-7,TRBD1
CASSYGIPNNYGYTF,TGTGCCAGCAGTTACGGCATACCCAATAACTATGGCTACACCTTC,TRBV6-5,-,TRBJ1-2,-
CASSLFGANTEAFF,TGTGCCAGCAGCCTTTTTGGGGCGAACACTGAAGCTTTCTTT,TRBV9,-,TRBJ1-1,-
CAIWRGPFEAFF,TGTGCCATTTGGAGGGGCCCTTTTGAAGCTTTCTTT,TRBV6-5,-,TRBJ1-1,-
CASSEARQGTSPLHF,TGTGCCAGCAGTGAAGCGCGACAGGGTACATCACCCCTCCACTTT,TRBV2,-,TRBJ1-6,TRBD1
CASSPGQVRNTIYF,TGTGCCAGCAGCCCTGGACAGGTTAGAAACACCATATATTTT,TRBV2,-,TRBJ1-3,TRBD1
CASSPRDRTSYEQYF,TGTGCCAGCAGCCCCCGGGACAGGACCTCCTACGAGCAGTACTTC,TRBV6-6,-,TRBJ2-7,TRBD1
CSVELDGTARNSQETQYF,TGCAGCGTTGAGCTCGACGGGACAGCCCGTAACTCGCAAGAGACCCAGTACTTC,TRBV29-1,-,TRBJ2-5,TRBD1
CASTSRTGGRETQYF,TGTGCCAGCACCAGTAGGACAGGGGGCAGGGAGACCCAGTACTTC,TRBV2,-,TRBJ2-5,TRBD1
CASSAGTGTLYEQYF,TGTGCCAGTAGTGCCGGGACAGGTACCCTCTACGAGCAGTACTTC,TRBV19,many,TRBJ2-7,TRBD1
CASRRTDTQYF,TGTGCCAGCAGGAGGACAGATACGCAGTATTTT,TRBV12-3/TRBV12-4,-,TRBJ2-3,-
CASSTGGRGYTF,TGTGCCAGCAGTACAGGGGGCCGTGGCTACACCTTC,TRBV3-1/TRBV3-2,-,TRBJ1-2,TRBD1
CASRSTGNYGYTF,TGTGCCAGCAGGTCAACAGGGAACTATGGCTACACCTTC,TRBV12-3/TRBV12-4,-,TRBJ1-2,-
CASSPSTGMSTEAFF,TGTGCCAGCTCACCATCCACAGGCATGAGCACTGAAGCTTTCTTT,TRBV18,-,TRBJ1-1,-
CASSSMGQGAGELFF,TGTGCCAGCAGCTCAATGGGACAGGGAGCCGGGGAGCTGTTTTTT,TRBV7-3,-,TRBJ2-2,TRBD1
CASSRQGLSNSPLHF,TGTGCCAGCAGCCGGCAGGGGTTGAGTAATTCACCCCTCCACTTT,TRBV7-9,few,TRBJ1-6,-
CASSWDSAETQYF,TGCGCCAGCAGCTGGGACAGTGCAGAGACCCAGTACTTC,TRBV5-1,-,TRBJ2-5,TRBD1
CASSYSPSGPGQGTFMFGYTF,TGTGCCAGCAGTTACTCTCCGAGCGGGCCGGGACAGGGAACGTTTATGTTTGGCTACACCTTC,TRBV6-2/TRBV6-3,-,TRBJ1-2,TRBD1
CASTKGGVQETQYF,TGTGCCAGCACCAAAGGGGGGGTTCAAGAGACCCAGTACTTC,TRBV2,-,TRBJ2-5,-
CASRGLAGYEQYF,TGTGCCAGCAGGGGACTAGCGGGCTACGAGCAGTACTTC,TRBV27,-,TRBJ2-7,TRBD2